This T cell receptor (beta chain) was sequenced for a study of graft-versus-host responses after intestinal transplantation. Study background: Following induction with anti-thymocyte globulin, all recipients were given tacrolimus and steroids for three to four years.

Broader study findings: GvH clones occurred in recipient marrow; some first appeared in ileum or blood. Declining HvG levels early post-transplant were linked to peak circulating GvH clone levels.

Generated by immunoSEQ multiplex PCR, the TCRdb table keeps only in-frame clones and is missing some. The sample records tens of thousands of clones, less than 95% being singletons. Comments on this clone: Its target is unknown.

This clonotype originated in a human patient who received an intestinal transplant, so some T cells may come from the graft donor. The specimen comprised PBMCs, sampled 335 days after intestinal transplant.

The DNA of the CDR3 is TGTGCCATCAGATGGACGGAGGACACTGAAGCTTTCTTT. This sequence encodes CAIRWTEDTEAFF. This rearrangement joins TRBV10-3 to TRBJ1-1; D is unclear. The germline V gene has CDR1 ENHRY and CDR2 SYGVKD. The ends were cut back, 6 bases at V and 3 bases at J, with 11 bases in the middle. This CDR3 spans 13 amino acids.